The present T cell receptor beta chain was sequenced within a study of regulatory T cells in long-lasting Graves disease. Looking at the study overall: The term persistent Graves' disease signified upward of 5 years on antithyroid drugs with positive TSH receptor antibodies.

This CDR3 has 14 amino acids. CDR1 and CDR2 (germline): MNHNS, SASEGT. V was shortened by 6 bases and J by 5 bases, with 11 bases between the two germline ends. Arm-PCR with iRepertoire HTBI primers amplified the CDR3 regions for these TCR beta libraries. MiXCR, applied by TCRdb to the multiplex PCR reads, yields one record per CDR3 protein. The profile shows about 400,000 distinct CDR3 sequences, roughly 20% of them singletons. This clonotype was recorded many times. Antigen unknown. Study observations and caveats: The study examined only peripheral blood, not thyroid tissue. Persistent disease exhibited a predilection for TRBV28, TRBJ1-2 and TRBJ2-5.

The time point is: persistent/refractory GD, antithyroid drugs over 5 years with positive TRAb. With RNA extracted from PBMCs as input, the TCR library was made. The patients included were those that came from an endocrinology department in Xi'an, China. Sequenced material: peripheral blood mononuclear cells (PBMCs), taken when the disease was refractory, from a patient treated with antithyroid drugs. The chain employs TRBV6-1 and TRBJ1-6; D gene ambiguous. The TCR originated in a female donor with Graves disease. CDR3 bases: TGTGCCAGCAGCCAAGGGAGTAATAATTCACCCCTCCACTTT. It encodes CASSQGSNNSPLHF.